This T cell receptor beta chain was obtained from a study of blood T cell repertoires in COVID-19. Membership in each cohort depended on participant-reported clinical history. Assay: immunoSEQ multiplex PCR; the TCRdb copy retains only in-frame clones and omits some. The sample has about 480,000 clones; roughly 88% are singletons. The germline V gene encodes CDR1 SEHNR and CDR2 FQNEAQ (reference sequence). V lost 5 bases to trimming and J lost 1 base, with 14 bases between them. CDR3 length equals 15 residues. Sequencing input: PBMCs or T cells enriched from blood (not recorded which). This TCR came from a woman between 40 and 55 years old who had recovered from COVID-19. The chain combines TRBV7-9 with TRBJ1-2, with D perhaps matching TRBD1 (6 bases). Here the CDR3 reads CASSEPGTLNYGYTF. CDR3 DNA: TGTGCCAGCAGCGAACCGGGGACACTTAACTATGGCTACACCTTC.